The 5 T cell receptor beta chains reported below all come from one sample, sequenced in a study of identical twins. MiXCR, run by TCRdb on the 5' RACE reads, gives a single entry per CDR3 protein. Here the sample spans about 330,000 distinct CDR3 sequences, roughly 12% being singletons. The sample was also linked to a second study, of yellow fever vaccine responses in identical twins.

The source material was CD8+ T cells sorted from blood. The receptors here all came from a woman between 18 and 29 years old in good health.

In this sample, this clonotype turned up a few times. The chain has TRBV20-1 and TRBJ1-2; no reliable D call. The ends were cut back, 2 bases at V and 0 bases at J, with 10 bases in the middle. The germline V gene encodes CDR1 DFQATT and CDR2 SNEGSKA (reference sequence). This CDR3 spans 14 amino acids. The CDR3 is CSARFPVTNYGYTF. DNA for the CDR3: TGCAGTGCTAGATTCCCCGTTACTAACTATGGCTACACCTTC.

For the CDR3, the DNA is TGTGCCAGCAGTATTCTAGCGGGAGGGCGGTACAATGAGCAGTTCTTC. Its translation is CASSILAGGRYNEQFF. This chain links TRBV28 with TRBJ2-1, with TRBD2 matching over 12 bases. The CDR3 is made up of 16 amino acids. In germline, CDR1 is MDHEN, CDR2 SYDVKM. Trimming removed 5 bases from V and 4 bases from J; junction bases left unmatched: 6.

In nucleotides, the CDR3 is TGTGCCAGCAGCCCTTACGTCCAGTCCTACGAGCAGTACTTC. Translating it yields CASSPYVQSYEQYF. This chain links TRBV7-6 with TRBJ2-7; no definite D call. This CDR3 is built from 14 residues. The germline CDR1 and CDR2 sequences are SGHVS and FNYEAQ. V dropped 5 bases and J dropped 1 base, with 12 bases sitting between them.

The gene calls are TRBV7-8 and TRBJ2-1; D is perhaps TRBD2 (6 bases). The CDR3 length is 16 residues. Germline V lookup: CDR1 SGHVS, CDR2 FQNEAQ. Trimming shortened V by 2 bases and J by 4 bases, and 15 bases separated the two germline ends. CDR3: CASSLLEGGLYNEQFF. The CDR3 DNA follows: TGTGCCAGCAGCTTATTAGAGGGAGGCTTATACAATGAGCAGTTCTTC.

This clonotype was picked up many times. The chain joins TRBV3-1 to TRBJ2-1; D gene uncertain. This CDR3 has 17 amino acids. Germline V CDR1 and CDR2: LGHDT, YNNKEL (reference sequence). V was cut by 1 base and J by 0 bases, with 13 bases left in between. DNA of the CDR3: TGTGCCAGCAGCCAAGTTGGTCTTCTTGTCTCCTACAATGAGCAGTTCTTC. Residues: CASSQVGLLVSYNEQFF.